This T cell receptor beta chain emerged from a study of blood T cell repertoires in COVID-19. The wider study: PBMCs, B-cell-depleted T cells, or T cells provided the cDNA or gDNA that made up the material.

TCRdb's table, derived via immunoSEQ multiplex PCR, lists solely in-frame clones and lacks some. Among approximately 160,000 clones listed, around 84% were seen once. V dropped 3 bases and J dropped 2; count of bases not matched to a gene: 3. Germline V lookup: CDR1 LNHDA, CDR2 SQIVND (reference sequence). The CDR3 consists of 14 residues. This TCR was recovered from a woman between 50 and 59 years old who had recovered from COVID-19. The chain combines TRBV19 with TRBJ1-1, with TRBD1 matching 7 bases. Sequencing used PBMCs or T cells enriched from blood (not recorded which). The CDR3 protein is CASSIGDRNTEAFF. The CDR3 DNA reads TGTGCCAGTAGTATCGGGGACAGAAACACTGAAGCTTTCTTT.